This entry concerns a single T cell receptor beta chain. Its antigen is undetermined. Constant-segment-primed 5'RACE gave TCR alpha and TCR beta cDNA libraries with sample barcodes and UMIs. TCRdb itself ran the 5' RACE reads through MiXCR, one entry per CDR3 protein. The sample lists roughly 450,000 distinct CDR3 sequences, 15% to 20% occurring once. This CDR3 comprises 15 residues. The V gene lost 2 bases and the J gene lost 7 bases, with 14 bases spanning the gap. From germline, CDR1 is MNHNS and CDR2 SASEGT. These data come from a study of T-cell memory formation after mild COVID-19. Study details: Largely donor-specific sequence clusters came from two donors.

Study observations and caveats: Contracting clones from day 15 to 85 showed balanced CD4/CD8; later expanders favored CD4+. Pre-infection memory harbored some responding clones, suggesting cross-reactive memory joined.

The TCR was taken from an adult woman who had mild COVID-19 (a few samples of this study predate the infection). Cell type and time point are not known. The sequencing sample was made of PBMCs or a T cell subset sorted from them (not recorded which). The V call is TRBV6-1, the J call TRBJ2-2, with D perhaps being TRBD1 or TRBD2 (5 bases each). The CDR3 protein is CASSEIVGESGELFF. CDR3 coding DNA: TGTGCCAGCAGTGAAATTGTAGGGGAGAGCGGGGAGCTGTTTTTT.